This T cell receptor beta chain was sequenced for a study of T cell changes during pregnancy in multiple sclerosis. With 4 bases clipped from V and 5 bases from J, the junction kept 4 bases outside the gene matches. The CDR3 has 13 residues. Germline V gives CDR1 SQVTM, CDR2 ANQGSEA. Libraries were prepared by immunoSEQ multiplex PCR; TCRdb keeps only in-frame clonotypes and omits some of them. The table has about 120,000 clones, around 93% seen once. This chain uses TRBV29-1 with TRBJ2-1; 8 positions match TRBD1. This sequence originates from a female donor with multiple sclerosis, enrolled in a pregnancy study. The input for sequencing was peripheral blood, taken before pregnancy. The CDR3 loop is CSVGARGHNEQFF. The CDR3 bases are TGCAGCGTTGGGGCCAGGGGGCACAATGAGCAGTTCTTC.